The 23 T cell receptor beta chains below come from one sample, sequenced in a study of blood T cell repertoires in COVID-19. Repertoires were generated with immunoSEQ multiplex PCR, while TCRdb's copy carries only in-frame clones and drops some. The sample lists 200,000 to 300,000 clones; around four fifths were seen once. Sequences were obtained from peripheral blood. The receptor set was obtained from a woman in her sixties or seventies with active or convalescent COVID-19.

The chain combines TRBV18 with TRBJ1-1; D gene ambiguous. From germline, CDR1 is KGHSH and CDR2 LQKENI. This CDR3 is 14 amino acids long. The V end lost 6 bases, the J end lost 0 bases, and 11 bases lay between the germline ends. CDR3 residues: CASSSDIMNTEAFF. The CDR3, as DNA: TGTGCCAGCTCTTCCGACATTATGAACACTGAAGCTTTCTTT.

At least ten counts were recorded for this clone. The CDR3 region is CASSLWSGYSGNTIYF. CDR3 DNA: TGTGCCAGCAGCTTGTGGTCAGGATACTCTGGAAACACCATATATTTT. V is TRBV5-8 and J is TRBJ1-3, with D hard to call. Germline lookup yields CDR1 SGHTS and CDR2 YDEGEE. V was pared by 1 base and J by 0 bases, with 11 bases between. There are 16 residues in the CDR3.

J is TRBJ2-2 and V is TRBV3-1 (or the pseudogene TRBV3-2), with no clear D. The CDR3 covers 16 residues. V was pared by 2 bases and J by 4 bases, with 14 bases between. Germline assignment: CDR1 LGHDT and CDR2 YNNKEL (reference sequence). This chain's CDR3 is CASSQFLRSSTGELFF. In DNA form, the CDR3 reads TGTGCCAGCAGCCAATTCCTACGGAGTTCCACCGGGGAGCTGTTTTTT.

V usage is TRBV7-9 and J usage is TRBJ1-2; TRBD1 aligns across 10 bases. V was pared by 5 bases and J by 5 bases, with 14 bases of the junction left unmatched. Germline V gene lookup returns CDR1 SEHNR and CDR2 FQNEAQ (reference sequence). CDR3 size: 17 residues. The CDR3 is CASSTGTGAIGRYGYTF. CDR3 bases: TGTGCCAGCAGCACCGGGACAGGGGCCATAGGGAGGTATGGCTACACCTTC. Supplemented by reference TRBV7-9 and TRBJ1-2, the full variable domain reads DTGVSQNPRHKITKRGQNVTFRCDPISEHNRLYWYRQTLGQGPEFLTYFQNEAQLEKSRLLSDRFSAERPKGSFSTLEIQRTEQGDSAMYLCASSTGTGAIGRYGYTFGSGTRLTVV.

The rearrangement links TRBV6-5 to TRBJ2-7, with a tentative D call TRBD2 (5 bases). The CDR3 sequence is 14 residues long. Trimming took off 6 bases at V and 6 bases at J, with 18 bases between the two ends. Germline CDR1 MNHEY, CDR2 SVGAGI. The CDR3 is CASSPPGGLLEQYF. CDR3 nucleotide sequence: TGTGCCAGCAGCCCCCCAGGAGGTTTGCTCGAGCAGTACTTC.

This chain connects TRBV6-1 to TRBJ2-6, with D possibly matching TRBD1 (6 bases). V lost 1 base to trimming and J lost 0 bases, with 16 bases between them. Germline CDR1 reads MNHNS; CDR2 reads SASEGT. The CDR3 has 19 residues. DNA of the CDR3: TGTGCCAGCAGTGAAGGCGCAGGGGTCAGGGGCTCTGGGGCCAACGTCCTGACTTTC. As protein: CASSEGAGVRGSGANVLTF.

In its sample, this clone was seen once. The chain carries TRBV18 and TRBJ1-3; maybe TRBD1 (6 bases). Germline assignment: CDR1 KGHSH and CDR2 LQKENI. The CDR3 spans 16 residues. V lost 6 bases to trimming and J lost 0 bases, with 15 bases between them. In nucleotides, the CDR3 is TGTGCCAGCTCCGCCGGGACACCGGACTCTGGAAACACCATATATTTT. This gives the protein CASSAGTPDSGNTIYF.

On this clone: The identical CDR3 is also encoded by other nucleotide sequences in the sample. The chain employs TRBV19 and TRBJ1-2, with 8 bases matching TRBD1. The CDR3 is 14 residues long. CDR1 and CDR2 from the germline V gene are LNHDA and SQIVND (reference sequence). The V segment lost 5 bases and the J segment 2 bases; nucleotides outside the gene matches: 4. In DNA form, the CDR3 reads TGTGCCAGTAGTCCAAGGACAGGGAACTATGGCTACACCTTC. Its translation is CASSPRTGNYGYTF.

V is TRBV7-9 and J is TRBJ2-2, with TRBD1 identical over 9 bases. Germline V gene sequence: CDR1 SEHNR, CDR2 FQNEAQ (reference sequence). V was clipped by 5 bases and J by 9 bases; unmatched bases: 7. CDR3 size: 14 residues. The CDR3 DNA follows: TGTGCCAGCAGCCGAGGACAGGGGTCCAGGGAGCTGTTTTTT. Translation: CASSRGQGSRELFF.

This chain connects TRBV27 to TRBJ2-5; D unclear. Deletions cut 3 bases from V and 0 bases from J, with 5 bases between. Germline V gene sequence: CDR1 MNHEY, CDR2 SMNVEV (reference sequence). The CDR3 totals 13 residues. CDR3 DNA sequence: TGTGCCAGCAGTTTGTCGTACCAAGAGACCCAGTACTTC. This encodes CASSLSYQETQYF.

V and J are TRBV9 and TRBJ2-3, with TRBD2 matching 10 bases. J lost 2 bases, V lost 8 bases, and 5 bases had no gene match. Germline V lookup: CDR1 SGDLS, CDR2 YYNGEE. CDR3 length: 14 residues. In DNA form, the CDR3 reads TGTGCCAGTTCCGGGACTAGCGACACAGATACGCAGTATTTT. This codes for CASSGTSDTDTQYF.

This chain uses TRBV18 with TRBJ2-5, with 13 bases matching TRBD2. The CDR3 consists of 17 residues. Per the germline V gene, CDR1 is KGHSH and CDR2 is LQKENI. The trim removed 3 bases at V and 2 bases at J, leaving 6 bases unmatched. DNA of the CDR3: TGTGCCAGCTCACCCGCACGACTAGCGGGGGGACAAGAGACCCAGTACTTC. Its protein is CASSPARLAGGQETQYF.

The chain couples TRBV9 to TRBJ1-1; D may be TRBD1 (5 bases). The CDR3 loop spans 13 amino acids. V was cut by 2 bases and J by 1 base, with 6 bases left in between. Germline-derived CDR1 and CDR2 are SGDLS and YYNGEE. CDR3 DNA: TGTGCCAGCAGCGTTGGGGCGAACACTGAAGCTTTCTTT. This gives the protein CASSVGANTEAFF.

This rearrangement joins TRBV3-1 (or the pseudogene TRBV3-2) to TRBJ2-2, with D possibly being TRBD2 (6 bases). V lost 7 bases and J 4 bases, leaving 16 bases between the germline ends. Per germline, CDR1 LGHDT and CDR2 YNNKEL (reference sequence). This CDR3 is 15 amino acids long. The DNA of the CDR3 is TGTGCCAGCACCATAACTAGGCGGGGCACCGGGGAGCTGTTTTTT. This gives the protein CASTITRRGTGELFF.

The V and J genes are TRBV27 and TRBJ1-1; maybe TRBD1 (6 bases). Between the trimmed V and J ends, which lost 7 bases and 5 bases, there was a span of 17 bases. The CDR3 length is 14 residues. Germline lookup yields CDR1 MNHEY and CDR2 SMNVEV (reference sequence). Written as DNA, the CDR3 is TGTGCCAGCACCAACACAGGGCCGGTGACTGAAGCTTTCTTT. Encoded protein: CASTNTGPVTEAFF.

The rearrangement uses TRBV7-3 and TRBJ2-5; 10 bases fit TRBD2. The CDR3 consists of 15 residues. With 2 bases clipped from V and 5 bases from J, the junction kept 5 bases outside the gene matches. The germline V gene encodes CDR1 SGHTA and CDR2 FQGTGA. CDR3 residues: CASSLSAGGLETQYF. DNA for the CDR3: TGTGCCAGCAGCTTATCAGCGGGGGGGCTGGAGACCCAGTACTTC.

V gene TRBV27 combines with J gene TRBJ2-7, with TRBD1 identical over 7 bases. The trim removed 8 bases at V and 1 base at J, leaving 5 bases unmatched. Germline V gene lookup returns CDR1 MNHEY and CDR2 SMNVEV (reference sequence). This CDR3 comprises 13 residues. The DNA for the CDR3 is TGTGCCAGCTGGGACAGAACTTCCTACGAGCAGTACTTC. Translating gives CASWDRTSYEQYF.

The CDR3 DNA follows: TGTGCCAGCAGCAAACCAGGGTACAGGGCCTACGCCCGGCAGCCCCAGCATTTT. Translation: CASSKPGYRAYARQPQHF. The rearrangement uses TRBV21-1 and TRBJ1-5; the D call in the table, TRBD1, was not verified against the DNA. TRBV21-1 corresponds to a pseudogene. The CDR3 has 18 amino acids.

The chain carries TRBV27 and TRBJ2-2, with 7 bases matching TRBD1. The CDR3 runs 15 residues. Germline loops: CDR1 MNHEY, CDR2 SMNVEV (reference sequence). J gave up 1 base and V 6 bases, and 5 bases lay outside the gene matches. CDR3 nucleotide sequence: TGTGCCAGCAGGCCCTGGACAGGGAACACCGGGGAGCTGTTTTTT. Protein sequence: CASRPWTGNTGELFF.

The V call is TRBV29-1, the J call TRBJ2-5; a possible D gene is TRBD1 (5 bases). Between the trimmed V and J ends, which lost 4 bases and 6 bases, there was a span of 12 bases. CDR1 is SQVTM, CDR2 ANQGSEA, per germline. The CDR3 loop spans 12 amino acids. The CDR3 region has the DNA TGCAGCGTTGCACAGGATGGCCAGACCCAGTACTTC. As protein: CSVAQDGQTQYF.

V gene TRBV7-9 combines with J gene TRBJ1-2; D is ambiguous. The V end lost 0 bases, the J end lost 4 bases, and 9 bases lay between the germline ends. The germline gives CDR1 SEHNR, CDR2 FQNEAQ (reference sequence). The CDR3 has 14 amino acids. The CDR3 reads CASSLALSSYGYTF. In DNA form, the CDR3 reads TGTGCCAGCAGCTTAGCGCTAAGTAGCTATGGCTACACCTTC.

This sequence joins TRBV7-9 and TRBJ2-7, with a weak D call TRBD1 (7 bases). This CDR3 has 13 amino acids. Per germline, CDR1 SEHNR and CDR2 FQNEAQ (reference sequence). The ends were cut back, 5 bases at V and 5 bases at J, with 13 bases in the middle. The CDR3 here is CASSSQGGHEQYF. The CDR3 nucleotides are TGTGCCAGCAGCAGTCAGGGGGGCCACGAGCAGTACTTC.

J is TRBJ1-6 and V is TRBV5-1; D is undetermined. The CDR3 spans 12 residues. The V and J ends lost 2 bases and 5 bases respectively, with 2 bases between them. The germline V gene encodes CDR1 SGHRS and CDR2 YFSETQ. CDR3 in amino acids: CASSFDNSPLHF. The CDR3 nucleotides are TGCGCCAGCAGCTTCGATAATTCACCCCTCCACTTT.